The TCR beta chain described here comes from a study of T cell responses to AZD1222 COVID-19 vaccine. This clone was detected only a few times. The data were produced by immunoSEQ multiplex PCR, yet TCRdb's version contains in-frame clones alone and is incomplete. The sample has approximately 97,000 clones, 85% to 90% seen once; the top ten hold 5%. The sample was peripheral blood, taken on day 0 of AZD1222 vaccination. The sequence was collected from an adult in good health.

The CDR3 DNA is TGTGCCAGCAGCTCCAGGGGGCGGTTGGATACGCAGTATTTT. Translated: CASSSRGRLDTQYF. V and J are TRBV5-6 and TRBJ2-3; the match to TRBD1 covers 8 bases. The length of the CDR3 is 14 residues. With V trimmed by 3 bases and J by 6 bases, 6 bases remained unmatched. Per the germline V gene, CDR1 is SGHDT and CDR2 is YYEEEE.